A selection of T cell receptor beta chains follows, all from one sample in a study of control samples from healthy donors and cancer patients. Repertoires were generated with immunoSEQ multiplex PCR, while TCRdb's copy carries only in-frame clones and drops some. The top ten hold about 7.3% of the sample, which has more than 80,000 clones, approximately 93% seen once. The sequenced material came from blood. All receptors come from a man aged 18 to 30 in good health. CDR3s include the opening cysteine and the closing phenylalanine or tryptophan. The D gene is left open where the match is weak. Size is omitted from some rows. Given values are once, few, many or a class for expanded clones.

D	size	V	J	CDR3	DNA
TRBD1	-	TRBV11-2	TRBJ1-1	CASRSPGTGYEAFF	TGTGCCAGCAGATCGCCCGGGACAGGATATGAAGCTTTCTTT
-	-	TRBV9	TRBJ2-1	CASSVVADLRDEQFF	TGTGCCAGCAGCGTAGTAGCGGACCTTCGCGATGAGCAGTTCTTC
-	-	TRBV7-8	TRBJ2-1	CASSLDYEQFF	TGTGCCAGCAGCTTAGACTATGAGCAGTTCTTC
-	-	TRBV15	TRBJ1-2	CATSRDYRANYGYTF	TGTGCCACCAGCAGAGATTACAGGGCTAACTATGGCTACACCTTC
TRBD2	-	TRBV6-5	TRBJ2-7	CASTSPTSGTIEQYF	TGTGCCAGCACCTCTCCGACTAGCGGTACCATAGAGCAGTACTTC
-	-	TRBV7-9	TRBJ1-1	CASSLQAGGTGALAEAFF	TGTGCCAGCAGCTTACAGGCTGGAGGAACGGGTGCGCTGGCTGAAGCTTTCTTT
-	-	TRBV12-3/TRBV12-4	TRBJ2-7	CASSLAGPSEQYF	TGTGCCAGCAGTTTAGCCGGACCCAGCGAGCAGTACTTC
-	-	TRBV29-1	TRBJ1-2	CSVELRRDYGYTF	TGCAGCGTTGAATTACGGCGGGACTATGGCTACACCTTC
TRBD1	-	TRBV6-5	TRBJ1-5	CASSRQGGQPQHF	TGTGCCAGCAGTAGACAGGGGGGTCAGCCCCAGCATTTT
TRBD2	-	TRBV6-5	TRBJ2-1	CASRAGTSAHNEQFF	TGTGCCAGCAGAGCCGGGACTAGCGCCCACAATGAGCAGTTCTTC
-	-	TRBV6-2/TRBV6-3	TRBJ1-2	CASSYSTADYGYTF	TGTGCCAGCAGTTACTCGACAGCCGACTATGGCTACACCTTC
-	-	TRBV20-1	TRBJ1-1	CSASFGIGGTEAFF	TGCAGTGCTAGTTTTGGGATAGGGGGGACTGAAGCTTTCTTT
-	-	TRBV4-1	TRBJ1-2	CASSQPRLVANYGYTF	TGCGCCAGCAGCCAACCACGACTCGTTGCTAACTATGGCTACACCTTC
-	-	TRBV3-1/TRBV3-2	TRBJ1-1	CASSQEGRTEAFF	TGTGCCAGCAGCCAAGAGGGAAGGACTGAAGCTTTCTTT
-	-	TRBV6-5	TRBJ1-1	CASSSHNQNTEAFF	TGTGCCAGCAGTTCACACAACCAGAACACTGAAGCTTTCTTT
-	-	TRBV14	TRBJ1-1	CASSQDHLNTEAFF	TGTGCCAGCAGCCAAGACCACCTGAACACTGAAGCTTTCTTT
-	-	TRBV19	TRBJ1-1	CASKRQSMNTEAFF	TGTGCCAGTAAAAGACAGAGTATGAACACTGAAGCTTTCTTT
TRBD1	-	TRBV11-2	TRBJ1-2	CASSLGTGGIYGYTF	TGTGCCAGCAGCTTAGGGACAGGGGGGATCTATGGCTACACCTTC
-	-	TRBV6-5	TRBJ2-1	CASGGRGEQFF	TGTGCCAGCGGGGGACGAGGCGAGCAGTTCTTC
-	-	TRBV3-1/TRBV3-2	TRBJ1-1	CASSQVAGAEAFF	TGTGCCAGCAGCCAAGTTGCAGGCGCTGAAGCTTTCTTT
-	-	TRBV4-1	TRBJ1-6	CASSQELFYNSPLHF	TGCGCCAGCAGCCAAGAGCTGTTTTATAATTCACCCCTCCACTTT
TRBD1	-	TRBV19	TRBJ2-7	CASSIDGRINRGEQYF	TGTGCCAGTAGTATAGATGGGAGAATCAACAGGGGCGAGCAGTACTTC
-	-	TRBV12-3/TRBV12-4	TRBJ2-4	CASSFNENIQYF	TGTGCCAGCAGTTTCAACGAAAACATTCAGTACTTC
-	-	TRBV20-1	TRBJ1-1	CSAAGNTEAFF	TGCAGTGCTGCCGGGAACACTGAAGCTTTCTTT
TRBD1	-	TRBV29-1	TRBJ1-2	CSVVTGGYGYTF	TGCAGCGTTGTAACAGGGGGCTATGGCTACACCTTC
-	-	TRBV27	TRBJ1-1	CASSLGQTNTEAFF	TGTGCCAGCAGTTTAGGGCAGACGAACACTGAAGCTTTCTTT
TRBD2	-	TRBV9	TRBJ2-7	CASSRGEMTTRYEQYF	TGTGCCAGCAGCCGGGGGGAGATGACGACGCGATACGAGCAGTACTTC
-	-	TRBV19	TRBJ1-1	CASSMVNTEAFF	TGTGCCAGTAGTATGGTGAACACTGAAGCTTTCTTT
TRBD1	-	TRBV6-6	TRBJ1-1	CASKPLTGGGEAFF	TGTGCCAGCAAACCCTTAACAGGGGGAGGTGAAGCTTTCTTT
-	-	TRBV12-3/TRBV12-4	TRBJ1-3	CASSISTGNTIYF	TGTGCCAGCAGTATCTCCACTGGAAACACCATATATTTT
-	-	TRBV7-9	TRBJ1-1	CASSLGLSWNTEAFF	TGTGCCAGCAGCTTAGGACTCAGTTGGAACACTGAAGCTTTCTTT
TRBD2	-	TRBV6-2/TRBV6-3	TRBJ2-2	CASSYGTSGRTANTGELFF	TGTGCCAGCAGTTACGGGACTAGCGGGAGGACCGCGAACACCGGGGAGCTGTTTTTT
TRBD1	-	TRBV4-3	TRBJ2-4	CASSQDRVRGQKLAKNIQYF	TGCGCCAGCAGCCAAGATCGGGTTCGGGGACAGAAGCTAGCCAAAAACATTCAGTACTTC
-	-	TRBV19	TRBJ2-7	CASSIVAETLYEQYF	TGTGCCAGTAGTATAGTAGCGGAGACCCTCTACGAGCAGTACTTC
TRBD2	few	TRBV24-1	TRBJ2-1	CATSASSGGYNEQFF	TGTGCCACCAGTGCCTCCTCGGGGGGCTACAATGAGCAGTTCTTC